The T cell receptor (beta chain) described here comes from a study of CD8 T cells in Susac syndrome. Study as a whole: Patients with Susac syndrome were, at the time of blood collection, therapy-naive, maintained on corticosteroids, or maintained on intravenous immunoglobulin alone.

RNA totalling about 0.45 to 1 ug underwent reverse transcription with random hexamers. One entry per CDR3 protein results from TCRdb running MiXCR on the immunoSEQ multiplex PCR reads. The sample includes approximately 260,000 distinct CDR3 sequences, almost 97% of them seen just once. As concerns this clonotype: Compared with germline, one end of the junction differs, possibly owing to a read error.

Negative isolation yielded the CD8+ and CD4+ T cells, while FACS enriched the TEMRA cells. Germline CDR1 is SGDLS and CDR2 is YYNGEE. The CDR3 has 14 residues. The rearrangement uses TRBV9 and TRBJ1-5, with no clear D. The specimen was CD4+ T cells from PBMCs. This TCR derives from a human donor with Susac syndrome. The CDR3 DNA is TGTGCCAGCAGCGTAGGCGAAGGTAATCGGCCCCAGCATTTT. Its protein is CASSVGEGNRPQHF.